The 6 T cell receptor beta chains listed next were all sequenced from one sample in a study of identical twins. TCRdb independently ran MiXCR on the 5' RACE reads; one entry per CDR3 protein. The sample contains under 350,000 distinct CDR3 sequences, roughly 10% of which appear only once. These data also formed part of another study, on yellow fever vaccine responses in identical twins.

The sample taken for sequencing was CD8+ T cells sorted from blood. Receptors originate from a woman under 30 in good health.

This clonotype has more than one count but fewer than ten. The chain has TRBV7-9 and TRBJ2-5; D uncertain. Germline V lookup: CDR1 SEHNR, CDR2 FQNEAQ (reference sequence). The CDR3 has 15 residues. The V end lost 0 bases, the J end lost 5 bases, and 13 bases lay between the germline ends. In DNA form, the CDR3 reads TGTGCCAGCAGCTTAGCCGGACCCTCCTGGGAGACCCAGTACTTC. Its translation is CASSLAGPSWETQYF.

This clonotype has a count of ten or more. The gene calls are TRBV27 and TRBJ2-7; possibly TRBD1 for D (5 bases). Germline V gene sequence: CDR1 MNHEY, CDR2 SMNVEV (reference sequence). This CDR3 region has 14 residues. Trimming removed 7 bases at V and 6 bases at J, with 19 bases between. This CDR3 is CASTRVGIDSEQYF. The CDR3 nucleotides are TGTGCCAGCACTCGTGTGGGAATAGACAGCGAGCAGTACTTC.

This clonotype was detected ten times or more. CDR3 in DNA: TGCAGCGTTAACACCGGGGCATACAATGAGCAGTTCTTC. Protein sequence: CSVNTGAYNEQFF. V and J are TRBV29-1 and TRBJ2-1; D possibly matches TRBD1 or TRBD2 (5 bases each). The CDR3 sequence is 13 residues long. CDR1 SQVTM and CDR2 ANQGSEA come from the germline V gene. The ends were cut back, 5 bases at V and 4 bases at J, with 12 bases in the middle.

The chain has TRBV15 and TRBJ1-5, with D tentatively TRBD1 (5 bases). The CDR3 loop spans 12 amino acids. The germline CDR1 and CDR2 sequences are LNHNV and YYDKDF (reference sequence). The ends were cut back, 4 bases at V and 7 bases at J, with 8 bases in the middle. The CDR3 spells CATSTGGQPQHF. CDR3 in DNA: TGTGCCACCAGCACTGGGGGACAGCCCCAGCATTTT.

This clonotype was seen repeatedly, ten times or more. The J gene is TRBJ1-6, the V gene TRBV4-1; D is uncertain. This CDR3 is 12 amino acids long. The germline V gene has CDR1 MGHRA and CDR2 YSYEKL. V shed 7 bases and J shed 5 bases, with 6 bases lying between them. The CDR3 DNA reads as TGCGCCAGCAAACAGAATAATTCACCCCTCCACTTT. Its protein product is CASKQNNSPLHF.

This clonotype was found many times. This sequence joins TRBV12-3 or TRBV12-4 and TRBJ2-2, with D perhaps TRBD1 (6 bases). The V end was cut by 5 bases, the J end by 2 bases, with 9 bases between. CDR3 length: 14 residues. The CDR3 nucleotides are TGTGCCAGCAGTAGGACAGAAAACACCGGGGAGCTGTTTTTT. Its protein product is CASSRTENTGELFF.